The T cell receptor (beta chain) under discussion was sequenced for a study of T cell changes during pregnancy in multiple sclerosis. Germline lookup yields CDR1 SGHNT and CDR2 YENEEA. The V gene lost 2 bases and the J gene lost 1 base, with 12 bases spanning the gap. The CDR3 runs 15 residues. Sequencing used immunoSEQ multiplex PCR; TCRdb keeps in-frame clones, though not all of them. The table shows under 95,000 clones, with more than 90% occurring only once. The source material was peripheral blood, sampled in the second trimester of pregnancy. The chain is built from TRBV11-3 and TRBJ2-7, with D tentatively TRBD1 (5 bases). The clonotype originates from a female donor with multiple sclerosis, enrolled in a pregnancy study. The CDR3, as DNA: TGTGCCAGCAGCTTACGTGACAGTATTTCCTACGAGCAGTACTTC. Translating gives CASSLRDSISYEQYF.